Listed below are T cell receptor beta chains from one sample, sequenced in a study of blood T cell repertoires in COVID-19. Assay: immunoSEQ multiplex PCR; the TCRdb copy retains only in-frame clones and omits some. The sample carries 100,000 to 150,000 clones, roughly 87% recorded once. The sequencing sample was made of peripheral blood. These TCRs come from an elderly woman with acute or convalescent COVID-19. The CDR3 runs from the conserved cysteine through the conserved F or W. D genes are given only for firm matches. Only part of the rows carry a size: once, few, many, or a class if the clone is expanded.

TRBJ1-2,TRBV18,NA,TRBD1,CASSPIPGQGKLGYTF,TGTGCCAGCTCACCAATCCCGGGACAGGGAAAACTTGGCTACACCTTC
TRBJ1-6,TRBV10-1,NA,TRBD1,CASRPGQGAANYNSPLHF,TGCGCCAGCAGGCCGGGACAGGGGGCCGCAAACTATAATTCACCCCTCCACTTT
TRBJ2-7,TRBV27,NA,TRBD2,CASSLSSSGASLNPYEQYF,TGTGCCAGCAGTTTATCTTCCAGCGGGGCCTCTCTCAACCCCTACGAGCAGTACTTC
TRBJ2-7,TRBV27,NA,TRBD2,CASSFSGDYEQYF,TGTGCCAGCAGTTTTAGCGGGGACTACGAGCAGTACTTC
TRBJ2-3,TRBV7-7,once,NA,CASSLTGLVSDTQYF,TGTGCCAGCAGCTTGACAGGTCTTGTGAGTGATACGCAGTATTTT
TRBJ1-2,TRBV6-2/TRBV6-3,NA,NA,CASSPDGDYGYTF,TGTGCCAGCAGTCCCGACGGAGACTATGGCTACACCTTC
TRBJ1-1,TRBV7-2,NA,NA,CASSPGPRGFAEAFF,TGTGCCAGCAGCCCCGGGCCTAGGGGTTTCGCTGAAGCTTTCTTT
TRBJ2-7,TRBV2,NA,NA,CASKSTGFYEQYF,TGTGCCAGCAAATCTACAGGGTTCTACGAGCAGTACTTC
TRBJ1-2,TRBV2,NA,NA,CASSERQVTNYGYTF,TGTGCCAGCAGTGAACGGCAGGTCACTAACTATGGCTACACCTTC
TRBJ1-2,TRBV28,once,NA,CASSPYQGDYGYTF,TGTGCCAGCAGCCCCTACCAGGGCGACTATGGCTACACCTTC
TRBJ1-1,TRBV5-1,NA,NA,CASSQKAGQQNTEAFF,TGCGCCAGCAGTCAGAAAGCGGGACAACAAAACACTGAAGCTTTCTTT
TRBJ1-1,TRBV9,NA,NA,CASSRLVGSQVEAFF,TGTGCCAGCTCACGCTTAGTAGGGAGCCAGGTTGAAGCTTTCTTT
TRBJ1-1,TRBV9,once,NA,CASSQSGSNTEAFF,TGTGCCAGCAGCCAGTCAGGTTCAAACACTGAAGCTTTCTTT
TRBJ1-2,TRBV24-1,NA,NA,CATSDSQGYGYTF,TGTGCCACCAGTGATTCCCAGGGCTATGGCTACACCTTC
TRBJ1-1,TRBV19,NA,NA,CASTNKGEDTEAFF,TGTGCCAGTACCAATAAAGGGGAGGACACTGAAGCTTTCTTT
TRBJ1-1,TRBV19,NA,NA,CASKWQGLNTEAFF,TGTGCCAGTAAGTGGCAGGGGTTAAACACTGAAGCTTTCTTT
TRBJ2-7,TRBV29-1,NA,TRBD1,CSVPGTGGRYEQYF,TGCAGCGTTCCCGGGACAGGGGGCCGGTACGAGCAGTACTTC